This entry features one T cell receptor beta chain sequence. Authors' methods: Cell counts per sample came from amplifying reference gene primers. Profiling relied on immunoSEQ multiplex PCR, and the TCRdb table lists in-frame clones only, not all of them. The D gene and trimming were derived from the DNA, and the V and J assignments and clone size from that table. The profile shows around 360,000 clones, over 75% of them singletons. This CDR3 region has 17 residues. The V gene's germline CDR1 is SNHLY and CDR2 FYNNEI. V shed 8 bases and J shed 5 bases, with 24 bases lying between them. The sample originates from a study of blood T cell repertoires in COVID-19.

The rearrangement joins TRBV2 to TRBJ1-4; possible D gene TRBD1, 5 bases. This sequence was found in a woman under 40 with COVID-19, enrolled during active disease. Sequencing was carried out using peripheral blood. CDR3 residues: CASDGGGPGLRNEKLFF. Written as DNA, the CDR3 is TGTGCCAGCGATGGGGGGGGACCGGGGTTAAGAAATGAAAAACTGTTTTTT.